A single sample gave rise to the 30 T cell receptor beta chains below, sequenced in a study of T cells after yellow fever vaccination. TCRdb reanalysed the 5' RACE reads using MiXCR and keeps one entry per CDR3 protein. Found here are over 300,000 distinct CDR3 sequences, less than 4.5% of them singletons; the top ten hold around 24%. Sequences were derived from PBMCs, sampled on the day of the yellow fever booster vaccination. These receptors all come from a man in his late teens or twenties who received the YFV17D yellow fever vaccine.

This clonotype showed up just a few times. This chain uses TRBV2 with TRBJ2-7; the D gene is possibly TRBD1 (6 bases). Germline CDR1 and CDR2: SNHLY and FYNNEI. The CDR3 extends over 13 amino acids. The V and J ends lost 8 bases and 0 bases respectively, with 11 bases between them. The CDR3 coding sequence is TGTGCCAGCGGTGGGACATTCTCCTACGAGCAGTACGTC. Protein sequence: CASGGTFSYEQYV.

This clonotype was seen many times. The V gene is TRBV20-1, the J gene TRBJ2-7, with TRBD1 as a possible D gene (6 bases). From germline, CDR1 is DFQATT and CDR2 SNEGSKA (reference sequence). With 4 bases removed from V and 0 bases from J, the gap between germline ends came to 13 bases. The CDR3 is made up of 14 amino acids. CDR3 amino acids: CSANPRGGSYEQYF. The CDR3 DNA reads TGCAGTGCTAATCCCAGGGGTGGCTCCTACGAGCAGTACTTC.

The chain uses TRBV20-1 and TRBJ2-7, with D unresolved. Germline V gene data show CDR1 as DFQATT and CDR2 as SNEGSKA (reference sequence). Trimming took off 3 bases at V and 6 bases at J, with 18 bases between the two ends. The CDR3 totals 14 residues. CDR3 amino acids: CSASTERVGGEQYF. For the CDR3, the DNA is TGCAGTGCTAGTACAGAGCGCGTGGGTGGCGAGCAGTACTTC.

This clonotype showed up just a few times. V is TRBV19 and J is TRBJ1-1, with a weak D call TRBD1 (5 bases). The germline V gene encodes CDR1 LNHDA and CDR2 SQIVND (reference sequence). The CDR3 loop spans 16 amino acids. Trimming cost V 3 bases and J 0 bases, with 14 bases left between them. CDR3 DNA: TGTGCCAGTAGTATTGGGTGGGGCGTTATGAACACTGAAGCTTTCTTT. Protein: CASSIGWGVMNTEAFF. The full variable domain, completed using reference TRBV19 and TRBJ1-1, is DGGITQSPKYLFRKEGQNVTLSCEQNLNHDAMYWYRQDPGQGLRLIYYSQIVNDFQKGDIAEGYSVSREKKESFPLTVTSAQKNPTAFYLCASSIGWGVMNTEAFFGQGTRLTVV.

The rearrangement links TRBV7-2 to TRBJ2-7; D unresolved. CDR3 length equals 14 residues. V was cut by 1 base and J by 6 bases, with 13 bases left in between. Germline CDR1 SGHTA, CDR2 FQGNSA. The chain's CDR3 is CASSLGWDEGEQYV. The CDR3 nucleotides read TGTGCCAGCAGCTTAGGCTGGGATGAAGGCGAGCAGTACGTC.

This clonotype was recorded a few times. This chain links TRBV5-1 with TRBJ1-2, with D perhaps TRBD1 (6 bases). The CDR3 runs to 15 residues. V gave up 1 base and J gave up 6 bases, with 16 bases separating them. Germline V CDR1 and CDR2: SGHRS, YFSETQ. CDR3 region: CASSLFGGPSDGYTF. The DNA of the CDR3 is TGCGCCAGCAGCTTGTTCGGGGGCCCCTCAGATGGCTACACCTTC.

This clonotype was counted between two and nine times. The chain couples TRBV5-5 to TRBJ1-5, with TRBD1 as a possible D gene (5 bases). Germline loops: CDR1 SGHKS, CDR2 YYEKEE (reference sequence). The CDR3 is 17 amino acids. With 4 bases removed from V and 5 bases from J, the gap between germline ends came to 22 bases. CDR3 nucleotides: TGTGCCAGCAGCCCCCGATGGGACCCAACCGGGGATCAGCCCCAGCATTTT. Protein sequence: CASSPRWDPTGDQPQHF.

This clonotype occurred many times. The gene calls are TRBV10-2 and TRBJ2-2; 7 bases match TRBD1. The CDR3 contains 16 residues. V trimming: 3 bases; J trimming: 0 bases; junction bases outside the gene matches: 4. CDR1 WSHSY and CDR2 SAAADI come from the germline V gene. CDR3 in DNA: TGCGCCAGCAGTGAACCGGGACAGCCGAACACCGGGGAGCTGTTTTTT. The encoded protein is CASSEPGQPNTGELFF.

The CDR3 loop is CASSHERSGANVLTF. CDR3 in DNA: TGTGCCAGCAGCCACGAACGCTCTGGGGCCAACGTCCTGACTTTC. This chain links TRBV7-3 with TRBJ2-6; D is undetermined. Germline CDR1 is SGHTA and CDR2 is FQGTGA. The CDR3 extends over 15 amino acids. Trimming left V 5 bases short and J 0 bases short, with 8 bases between. Looking up the rest from reference TRBV7-3 and TRBJ2-6 gives the full variable domain: GAGVSQTPSNKVTEKGKYVELRCDPISGHTALYWYRQSLGQGPEFLIYFQGTGAADDSGLPNDRFFAVRPEGSVSTLKIQRTERGDSAVYLCASSHERSGANVLTFGAGSRLTVL.

At least ten counts were recorded for this clonotype. V gene TRBV9 combines with J gene TRBJ1-5; D call uncertain. From germline, CDR1 is SGDLS and CDR2 YYNGEE. Trimming took off 0 bases at V and 4 bases at J, with 8 bases between the two ends. The CDR3 loop spans 14 amino acids. CDR3 in amino acids: CASSVDGGNQPQHF. The CDR3 DNA is TGTGCCAGCAGCGTAGACGGAGGGAATCAGCCCCAGCATTTT.

J is TRBJ1-3 and V is TRBV24-1; 9 bases line up with TRBD1. Germline CDR1 and CDR2: KGHDR and SFDVKD. J gave up 3 bases and V 11 bases, and 7 bases lay outside the gene matches. The CDR3 runs 14 residues. CDR3 sequence reads: CAIGTGRDGNTIYF. In nucleotides, the CDR3 is TGTGCCATCGGGACAGGGAGGGATGGAAACACCATATATTTT.

There are a few counts of this clonotype. The rearrangement joins TRBV5-6 to TRBJ2-7; 7 bases map to TRBD2. Germline trimming cut 3 bases from V and 5 bases from J; bases unmatched to any gene: 5. Germline V gene lookup returns CDR1 SGHDT and CDR2 YYEEEE. The CDR3 loop spans 13 amino acids. The CDR3 sequence is CASSWEGFHEQYV. CDR3 DNA: TGTGCCAGCAGCTGGGAGGGGTTCCACGAGCAGTACGTC.

The chain recombines TRBV30 with TRBJ2-7; the D gene is possibly TRBD2 (7 bases). Germline V gives CDR1 GTSNPN, CDR2 SVGIG (reference sequence). The CDR3 contains 14 residues. Trimming removed 6 bases from V and 0 bases from J, with 15 bases in between. CDR3 DNA sequence: TGTGCCTGTGGGGGGGGGACACCCTCCTACGAGCAGTACTTC. Translating gives CACGGGTPSYEQYF.

This clonotype has only a few counts. The chain joins TRBV20-1 to TRBJ2-3; TRBD2 matches at 9 bases. The CDR3 contains 14 residues. Trimming took 5 bases from V and 5 from J; bases not matched to a gene: 8. CDR1 is DFQATT and CDR2 is SNEGSKA in the germline V gene (reference sequence). CDR3 sequence (DNA): TGCAGTGCTGGCAGCGGGGGGCCACGAGATACGCAGTATTTT. This translates into CSAGSGGPRDTQYF.

In this sample, this clonotype turned up many times. This chain links TRBV19 with TRBJ2-3; D is possibly TRBD1 (5 bases). Trimming left V 5 bases short and J 5 bases short, with 8 bases between. The CDR3 spans 12 residues. Germline assignment: CDR1 LNHDA and CDR2 SQIVND (reference sequence). The CDR3 nucleotides are TGTGCCAGTAGTCCCGACAGAGATACGCAGTATTTT. This codes for CASSPDRDTQYF.

This clonotype was seen at least ten times. This chain connects TRBV7-2 to TRBJ2-1; a possible D gene is TRBD2 (6 bases). Germline CDR1 reads SGHTA; CDR2 reads FQGNSA. V lost 5 bases, J lost 9 bases, and 23 bases lay in between. This CDR3 is built from 16 residues. CDR3 coding DNA: TGTGCCAGCAGCATGATTAGGATTACGCGGGGAAGTGAGCAGTTCTTC. Translation gives CASSMIRITRGSEQFF.

Ten or more counts support this clonotype. The V gene is TRBV20-1, the J gene TRBJ2-2; no clear D. CDR1 and CDR2 from the germline V gene are DFQATT and SNEGSKA (reference sequence). CDR3 length: 13 residues. Trimming removed 0 bases at V and 7 bases at J, with 9 bases between. The CDR3 is CSARETVGGELFF. As DNA, the CDR3 is TGCAGTGCTAGAGAGACGGTGGGCGGGGAGCTGTTTTTT.

The sample holds many counts of this clonotype. The CDR3 bases are TGTGCCAGCAGTGGGGAGCTAGCGGGGGACCTCACCGGGGAGCTGTTTTTT. This codes for CASSGELAGDLTGELFF. The rearrangement links TRBV12-3 or TRBV12-4 to TRBJ2-2; 10 nucleotides line up with TRBD2. J gave up 4 bases and V 5 bases, and 10 bases lay outside the gene matches. The CDR3 consists of 17 residues.

The CDR3 sequence: CASSLAVGQTGELFF. The CDR3 DNA follows: TGTGCCAGCAGCTTAGCAGTGGGACAGACCGGGGAGCTGTTTTTT. The V and J genes are TRBV7-6 and TRBJ2-2; 7 nucleotides agree with TRBD1. Losses at the gene ends were 0 bases for V and 5 bases for J; bases not matched to a gene: 3. This CDR3 spans 15 amino acids. CDR1 SGHVS and CDR2 FNYEAQ come from the germline V gene.

The table lists this clonotype with many counts. The V call is TRBV5-1, the J call TRBJ2-7, with 10 nucleotides matching TRBD1. V shed 4 bases, J shed 5 bases, and the junction held 6 bases outside the gene matches. The CDR3 covers 14 residues. Germline V CDR1 and CDR2: SGHRS, YFSETQ. DNA for the CDR3: TGCGCCAGCAGCCAACCGGGACAGGGGCACGAGCAGTACTTC. Its translation is CASSQPGQGHEQYF.

Ten or more counts support this clonotype. The rearrangement links TRBV2 to TRBJ1-1; D perhaps matches TRBD1 (5 bases). CDR1 is SNHLY and CDR2 is FYNNEI in the germline V gene. The CDR3 runs to 14 residues. V was trimmed by 10 bases and J by 6 bases, leaving 21 bases between them. The CDR3 region has the DNA TGTGCCACTCTGCCCCAGGGAAGGTTGGCTGAAGCTTTCTTT. This codes for CATLPQGRLAEAFF.

This clonotype has a count of ten or more. V gene TRBV11-2 combines with J gene TRBJ2-3; D could derive from TRBD1 or TRBD2 (6 bases each). V was pared by 3 bases and J by 1 base, with 11 bases between. The CDR3 has 15 amino acids. Germline values: CDR1 SGHAT, CDR2 FQNNGV. CDR3 sequence (DNA): TGTGCCAGCAGCTTTGAGGGGGGCGGCACAGATACGCAGTATTTT. This encodes CASSFEGGGTDTQYF.

This clonotype appeared many times. V usage is TRBV5-5 and J usage is TRBJ2-1; the match to TRBD2 covers 10 bases. Germline CDR1 SGHKS, CDR2 YYEKEE (reference sequence). With V trimmed by 4 bases and J by 9 bases, 13 bases remained unmatched. This CDR3 comprises 16 residues. The CDR3 protein is CASSPEAKRGGFEQFF. DNA of the CDR3: TGTGCCAGCAGCCCCGAGGCTAAGCGGGGGGGTTTTGAGCAGTTCTTC.

This clonotype has more than one count but fewer than ten. The rearrangement joins TRBV3-1 to TRBJ1-5, with TRBD1 as a possible D gene (6 bases). Trimming removed 0 bases at V and 0 bases at J, with 12 bases between. Germline CDR1 and CDR2: LGHDT and YNNKEL (reference sequence). The CDR3 has 17 residues. Here the CDR3 DNA reads TGTGCCAGCAGCCAAGATCCGGGGGGGCGTAGCAATCAGCCCCAGCATTTT. Encoded protein: CASSQDPGGRSNQPQHF.

This clonotype was counted ten times or more. The gene calls are TRBV7-9 and TRBJ2-3; the D gene is possibly TRBD2 (6 bases). The CDR3 length is 15 residues. V shed 5 bases and J shed 4 bases, with 16 bases lying between them. Germline lookup yields CDR1 SEHNR and CDR2 FQNEAQ (reference sequence). CDR3 sequence: CASSPRDSDADTQYF. The CDR3 nucleotides read TGTGCCAGCAGCCCCCGGGACTCGGACGCAGATACGCAGTATTTT.

This chain links TRBV20-1 with TRBJ2-5, with TRBD2 matching 10 bases. The CDR3 consists of 16 residues. The trim removed 3 bases at V and 3 bases at J, leaving 10 bases unmatched. Germline lookup yields CDR1 DFQATT and CDR2 SNEGSKA (reference sequence). Here the CDR3 DNA reads TGCAGTGCTAGGGATTCTAGCGGGGGCAGAAAAGAGACCCAGTACTTC. This encodes CSARDSSGGRKETQYF.

CDR3: CSARRRRGEIYNEQFF. The CDR3 nucleotides are TGCAGTGCTAGACGGCGGCGCGGGGAGATATACAATGAGCAGTTCTTC. This rearrangement joins TRBV20-1 to TRBJ2-1, with D possibly matching TRBD2 (6 bases). The length of the CDR3 is 16 residues. In germline, CDR1 is DFQATT, CDR2 SNEGSKA (reference sequence). Trimming pared 2 bases from V and 4 bases from J, leaving 18 bases between.

Ten or more counts support this clonotype. The chain carries TRBV9 and TRBJ1-1; D call uncertain. Trimming stripped 0 bases from V and 5 bases from J, with 8 bases between. CDR1 is SGDLS and CDR2 is YYNGEE in the germline V gene. The CDR3 extends over 13 amino acids. In nucleotides, the CDR3 is TGTGCCAGCAGCGTAGCTTTGGGAACTGAAGCTTTCTTT. It translates to CASSVALGTEAFF.

In this sample, this clonotype turned up many times. The chain uses TRBV9 and TRBJ2-3; 13 nucleotides align to TRBD2. CDR1 and CDR2 from the germline V gene are SGDLS and YYNGEE. This CDR3 has 16 amino acids. The junction had 7 bases not matched to a gene; V was cut back by 4 bases and J by 5 bases. The CDR3 sequence is CASSLTSGGFGDTQYF. The CDR3 DNA reads TGTGCCAGCAGCCTGACTAGCGGGGGGTTCGGAGATACGCAGTATTTT.

This chain links TRBV12-3 or TRBV12-4 with TRBJ2-7; 7 nucleotides align to TRBD1. This CDR3 spans 12 amino acids. V was pared by 7 bases and J by 3 bases, with 3 bases of the junction left unmatched. The CDR3 sequence is CASTRQGYEQYF. The CDR3 bases are TGTGCCAGCACAAGACAGGGCTACGAGCAGTACTTC.